Each of the 21 T cell receptor beta chains below was sequenced from the same sample in a study of control samples from healthy donors and cancer patients. TCRdb's table, derived via immunoSEQ multiplex PCR, lists solely in-frame clones and lacks some. Here the sample spans under 450,000 clones, around 90% being singletons. Sequenced input: PBMCs. The receptors here all came from a man between 40 and 49 years old with head and neck cancer.

Written as DNA, the CDR3 is TGTGCCAGCACCCAAGGGACTAGCGAGAGAAACATTCAGTACTTC. Its translation: CASTQGTSERNIQYF. The chain recombines TRBV2 with TRBJ2-4; TRBD2 agrees at 10 bases. Germline V gene lookup returns CDR1 SNHLY and CDR2 FYNNEI. The ends lost 7 bases at V and 6 bases at J; junction bases unmatched: 9. The CDR3 spans 15 residues.

The chain carries TRBV11-2 and TRBJ2-2; a weak D match, TRBD2 (6 bases). CDR3 length equals 15 residues. Between the trimmed V and J ends, which lost 4 bases and 3 bases, there was a span of 12 bases. Germline V lookup: CDR1 SGHAT, CDR2 FQNNGV. The CDR3 DNA reads as TGTGCCAGCAGCTCCAGAGGAGGGTACACCGGGGAGCTGTTTTTT. Translating gives CASSSRGGYTGELFF.

This rearrangement joins TRBV2 to TRBJ2-5, with D tentatively TRBD2 (5 bases). Germline CDR1 SNHLY, CDR2 FYNNEI. This CDR3 is built from 15 residues. V was trimmed by 4 bases and J by 1 base, leaving 13 bases between them. The CDR3 bases are TGTGCCAGCAGTGGTATAGCGAGCCCCCAAGAGACCCAGTACTTC. Translating it yields CASSGIASPQETQYF.

The chain joins TRBV19 to TRBJ1-4, with D maybe TRBD1 (5 bases). CDR3 length: 12 amino acids. Trimming left V 10 bases short and J 8 bases short, with 14 bases between. Germline V gene sequence: CDR1 LNHDA, CDR2 SQIVND (reference sequence). CDR3 sequence reads: CATDSQGEKLFF. The CDR3 region has the DNA TGTGCCACCGACTCTCAGGGCGAAAAACTGTTTTTT.

This rearrangement joins TRBV19 to TRBJ1-2; D not certain. The V and J ends lost 3 bases and 5 bases respectively, with 7 bases between them. Germline CDR1 LNHDA, CDR2 SQIVND (reference sequence). CDR3 size: 12 residues. CDR3 in DNA: TGTGCCAGTAGTATCTCGGGATATGGCTACACCTTC. Translated, it gives CASSISGYGYTF.

The rearrangement uses TRBV7-9 and TRBJ1-1; D is unclear. Germline lookup yields CDR1 SEHNR and CDR2 FQNEAQ (reference sequence). The CDR3 contains 14 residues. V lost 5 bases and J lost 1, with 11 bases in between. The CDR3 loop reads CASSRIWGNTEAFF. The CDR3, as DNA: TGTGCCAGCAGCCGAATCTGGGGGAACACTGAAGCTTTCTTT.

The J gene is TRBJ1-2, the V gene TRBV30; D unclear. The V gene lost 4 bases and the J gene lost 8 bases, with 17 bases spanning the gap. Germline V gives CDR1 GTSNPN, CDR2 SVGIG (reference sequence). CDR3 size: 13 residues. This CDR3 reads CAWTPTGNGGYTF. In DNA, the CDR3 is TGTGCCTGGACGCCCACGGGGAACGGCGGCTACACCTTC.

V usage is TRBV10-2 and J usage is TRBJ2-3; D gene ambiguous. Trimming took 0 bases from V and 3 from J, leaving 7 bases between them. CDR1 is WSHSY and CDR2 is SAAADI in the germline V gene. This CDR3 comprises 14 residues. CDR3 amino acids: CASSESHDTDTQYF. The CDR3 bases are TGCGCCAGCAGTGAGTCCCATGATACAGATACGCAGTATTTT.

A remark on this clone: This sample includes further DNA sequences coding for the same CDR3. CDR3 DNA sequence: TGTGCCTGGAGCACGGGGGGAACTAATGAAAAACTGTTTTTT. It yields the protein CAWSTGGTNEKLFF. This chain connects TRBV30 to TRBJ1-4; D perhaps matches TRBD1 (5 bases). Per the germline V gene, CDR1 is GTSNPN and CDR2 is SVGIG (reference sequence). The CDR3 totals 14 residues. With 3 bases removed from V and 1 base from J, the gap between germline ends came to 9 bases.

This chain joins TRBV5-1 and TRBJ2-3; tentatively, D is TRBD2 (5 bases). CDR3 length equals 10 residues. V shed 8 bases and J shed 4 bases, with 5 bases lying between them. Germline V gives CDR1 SGHRS, CDR2 YFSETQ. The CDR3 DNA is TGCGCCAGGGAGGCAGATACGCAGTATTTT. This translates into CAREADTQYF.

This chain joins TRBV6-5 and TRBJ1-1; D not certain. Trimming took off 8 bases at V and 0 bases at J, with 16 bases between the two ends. This CDR3 has 15 residues. CDR1 is MNHEY, CDR2 SVGAGI, per germline. The CDR3 here is CASCNRGGLNTEAFF. CDR3 in DNA: TGTGCCAGCTGCAACAGAGGAGGGTTGAACACTGAAGCTTTCTTT.

This clone was counted a few times. J is TRBJ2-2 and V is TRBV30; 8 bases are shared with TRBD2. This CDR3 region has 14 residues. V was clipped by 1 base and J by 5 bases; unmatched bases: 3. The germline V gene has CDR1 GTSNPN and CDR2 SVGIG (reference sequence). CDR3 sequence (DNA): TGTGCCTGGAGTGGCAAGCGGGGGACCGGGGAGCTGTTTTTT. Translated: CAWSGKRGTGELFF.

The chain is built from TRBV27 and TRBJ2-7, with TRBD2 as a possible D gene (5 bases). This CDR3 has 14 residues. Germline values: CDR1 MNHEY, CDR2 SMNVEV (reference sequence). V lost 0 bases, J lost 2 bases, and 8 bases lay in between. In DNA, the CDR3 is TGTGCCAGCAGTTTATCGACGGGAACCTACGAGCAGTACTTC. As protein: CASSLSTGTYEQYF.

This chain uses TRBV19 with TRBJ2-3, with D possibly being TRBD1 (5 bases). CDR3 length: 15 residues. Germline loops: CDR1 LNHDA, CDR2 SQIVND (reference sequence). V lost 7 bases and J lost 3, with 17 bases in between. The CDR3 protein is CASTPSRAGTDTQYF. The CDR3 region has the DNA TGTGCCAGTACCCCAAGTAGGGCAGGGACAGATACGCAGTATTTT.

The CDR3: CASSLSFRRGGYTF. CDR3 in DNA: TGTGCCAGCAGTTTGTCTTTTCGCAGGGGAGGCTACACCTTC. This chain uses TRBV28 with TRBJ1-2, with D maybe TRBD1 (6 bases). CDR1 and CDR2 from the germline V gene are MDHEN and SYDVKM. Trimming removed 3 bases from V and 8 bases from J, with 16 bases in between. CDR3 size: 14 residues.

Regarding this clone: Other DNA sequences of this sample code for an identical CDR3. The J gene is TRBJ1-5, the V gene TRBV7-8; D unresolved. Trimming took 5 bases from V and 1 from J, leaving 3 bases between them. Germline assignment: CDR1 SGHVS and CDR2 FQNEAQ. The CDR3 has 12 amino acids. The CDR3 DNA reads as TGTGCCAGCAGCCTGAGCAATCAGCCCCAGCATTTT. As protein: CASSLSNQPQHF.

The genes are TRBV5-6 and TRBJ1-2; D unclear. V dropped 0 bases and J dropped 8 bases, with 11 bases sitting between them. Germline V gene data show CDR1 as SGHDT and CDR2 as YYEEEE. The CDR3 has 13 amino acids. Here the CDR3 reads CASSLGESPGYTF. The CDR3, as DNA: TGTGCCAGCAGCTTGGGAGAAAGCCCAGGCTACACCTTC.

This clone was detected once. The rearrangement uses TRBV5-1 and TRBJ2-7, with TRBD2 as a possible D gene (5 bases). V lost 2 bases to trimming and J lost 2 bases, with 8 bases between them. Looked up from germline, CDR1 is SGHRS and CDR2 is YFSETQ. CDR3 size: 13 residues. CDR3 bases: TGCGCCAGCAGCTTCCGGGAACCCTACGAGCAGTACTTC. Translation gives CASSFREPYEQYF.

The J gene is TRBJ1-1, the V gene TRBV6-2 or TRBV6-3; D gene unclear. Trimming removed 6 bases at V and 0 bases at J, with 8 bases between. This CDR3 is built from 13 residues. Looked up from germline, CDR1 is MNHEY and CDR2 is SVGEGT. CDR3 residues: CASSQHLNTEAFF. For the CDR3, the DNA is TGTGCCAGCAGCCAACATCTGAACACTGAAGCTTTCTTT.

The rearrangement links TRBV9 to TRBJ1-1; the D is unclear. There are 12 residues in the CDR3. V lost 4 bases and J 7 bases, leaving 11 bases between the germline ends. Germline V gene lookup returns CDR1 SGDLS and CDR2 YYNGEE. CDR3: CASSPREGEAFF. CDR3 sequence (DNA): TGTGCCAGCAGCCCCCGGGAAGGTGAAGCTTTCTTT.

V gene TRBV6-2 or TRBV6-3 combines with J gene TRBJ1-5, with D hard to call. Germline lookup yields CDR1 MNHEY and CDR2 SVGEGT. CDR3 length: 13 residues. Trimming took off 1 base at V and 5 bases at J, with 6 bases between the two ends. The CDR3 nucleotides read TGTGCCAGCAGTTACTTGGAATATCAGCCCCAGCATTTT. Amino acid sequence: CASSYLEYQPQHF.